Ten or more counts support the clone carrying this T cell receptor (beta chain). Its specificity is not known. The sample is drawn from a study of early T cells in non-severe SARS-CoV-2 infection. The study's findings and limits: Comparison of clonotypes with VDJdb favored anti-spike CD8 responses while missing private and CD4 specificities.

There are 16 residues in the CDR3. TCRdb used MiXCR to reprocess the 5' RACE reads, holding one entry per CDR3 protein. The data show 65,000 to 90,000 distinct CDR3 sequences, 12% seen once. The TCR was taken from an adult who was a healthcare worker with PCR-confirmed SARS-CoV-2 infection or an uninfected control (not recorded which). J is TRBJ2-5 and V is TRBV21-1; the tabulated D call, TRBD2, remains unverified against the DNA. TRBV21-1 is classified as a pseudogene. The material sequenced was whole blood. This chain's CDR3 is CASSENGRPYEETQYF. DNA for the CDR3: TGTGCCAGCAGCGAAAATGGGAGGCCGTACGAAGAGACCCAGTACTTC.